This entry features one T cell receptor (beta chain) sequence. Antigen specificity is unknown. CDR1 KGHSH and CDR2 LQKENI come from the germline V gene. Trimming took 5 bases from V and 7 from J; bases not matched to a gene: 10. The CDR3 spans 15 residues. The sample comes from a study of CD4 T cells in relation to SARS-CoV-2 and coronaviruses. Notes on the study in general: Each donor contributed either pre-pandemic or post-infection samples, not both.

Using immunoSEQ multiplex PCR, the repertoire was profiled, and TCRdb retains in-frame clones only, with some absent. This repertoire shows around 24,000 clones, more than 60% found once; its top ten account for around a sixth. CD4+ T cells from unexposed donors were obtained before the COVID-19 pandemic (2011-2018). CD4+ T cells were isolated from the cells after about ten days of culture. On days 3 and 7, cultures got half fresh IL-2 medium. Sequencing input: CD4+ T cells from PBMCs, cultured in vitro. This chain connects TRBV18 to TRBJ1-5; 8 bases align to TRBD1. The TCR sequence derives from a human donor in good health. CDR3 coding DNA: TGTGCCAGCTCAACCGGACAGGGAAAACAGCAGCCCCAGCATTTT. Translation gives CASSTGQGKQQPQHF.